This TCR beta chain was observed in a study of cytomegalovirus exposure and HLA in healthy donors. Across the whole study: When over 300 donors were genotyped, just over 80% of them were found to fall in the Caucasian-associated ancestry cluster.

Notes on the study in general: In an earlier analysis, in roughly 580 donors, most V segments appeared productive either ~87% or ~30% of the time. It was likely that a cluster of highly shared sequence variants was a sequencing artifact.

PCR used 60 Vbeta primers and 13 Jbeta primers. Method: immunoSEQ multiplex PCR; TCRdb's copy keeps in-frame clones and lacks some. This sample has around 300,000 clones; 84% occur once, and the top ten carry 1.5% to 2.5%. This clone appeared once. The antigen remains unidentified. Germline V gene data show CDR1 as MGHDK and CDR2 as SYGVNS. This CDR3 region has 15 residues. Trimming cost V 6 bases and J 0 bases, with 9 bases left between them. The gene calls are TRBV25-1 and TRBJ1-6; D remains ambiguous. The sequence came from a woman between 40 and 55 years old in good health and CMV-seropositive. Input material: PBMCs. CDR3 in DNA: TGTGCCAGCAGATTGGCTGGCTCCTATAATTCACCCCTCCACTTT. Amino acid sequence: CASRLAGSYNSPLHF. Together with reference TRBV25-1 and TRBJ1-6, the CDR3 gives the full variable domain: EADIYQTPRYLVIGTGKKITLECSQTMGHDKMYWYQQDPGMELHLIHYSYGVNSTEKGDLSSESTVSRIRTEHFPLTLESARPSHTSQYLCASRLAGSYNSPLHFGNGTRLTVT.